This is a list of T cell receptor beta chains from one sample in a study of blood T cells in healthy people across ages. TCRdb independently ran MiXCR on the 5' RACE reads; one entry per CDR3 protein. The sample carries 500,000 to 700,000 distinct CDR3 sequences, about 30% recorded once. The specimen sequenced was blood. These receptor sequences come from a woman over 75 in good health. Both conserved end residues are part of each CDR3. Each record gives: CDR3 DNA, CDR3 protein, D gene, clone size, J gene, V gene. A D gene is named only where the DNA matches it firmly. Rows may omit the clone size; those that give it use once, few, many or a size class.

cdr3_nt: TGTGCCTGGACTAGCGGGGGAGGCAACGAGCAGTACTTC; cdr3_aa: CAWTSGGGNEQYF; d_call: TRBD2; clone_size: few; j_call: TRBJ2-7; v_call: TRBV30
cdr3_nt: TGTGCCAGCAGCCCCGAGACAGGGTCAGAGACCCAGTACTTC; cdr3_aa: CASSPETGSETQYF; d_call: TRBD1; clone_size: many; j_call: TRBJ2-5; v_call: TRBV7-6
cdr3_nt: TGTGCCAGCAGTGGGACAGGGGAAATTCGGCCCCAGCATTTT; cdr3_aa: CASSGTGEIRPQHF; d_call: TRBD1; clone_size: few; j_call: TRBJ1-5; v_call: TRBV2
cdr3_nt: TGTGCCAGCAGTTTTCAGGGGGCCTTATCCTACAATGAGCAGTTCTTC; cdr3_aa: CASSFQGALSYNEQFF; d_call: TRBD1; clone_size: NA; j_call: TRBJ2-1; v_call: TRBV12-3/TRBV12-4
cdr3_nt: TGCGCCACTAAAATAATTACGGGCTCGACTGAAGCTTTCTTT; cdr3_aa: CATKIITGSTEAFF; d_call: NA; clone_size: few; j_call: TRBJ1-1; v_call: TRBV5-1
cdr3_nt: TGTGCCAGCAGCTCCCGGGACAGGGGACAAGAGACCCAGTACTTC; cdr3_aa: CASSSRDRGQETQYF; d_call: TRBD1; clone_size: many; j_call: TRBJ2-5; v_call: TRBV7-2
cdr3_nt: TGTGCCAGCAGCTTAGGGGCACAGGCGAACACCGGGGAGCTGTTTTTT; cdr3_aa: CASSLGAQANTGELFF; d_call: NA; clone_size: many; j_call: TRBJ2-2; v_call: TRBV7-7
cdr3_nt: TGTGCCAGCAGCTTAATGGGAGAGCCGGGGACTGAAGCTTTCTTT; cdr3_aa: CASSLMGEPGTEAFF; d_call: NA; clone_size: NA; j_call: TRBJ1-1; v_call: TRBV7-3
cdr3_nt: TGTGCCAGCAGCACTCCCCCGAGGGATACGCAGTATTTT; cdr3_aa: CASSTPPRDTQYF; d_call: NA; clone_size: many; j_call: TRBJ2-3; v_call: TRBV6-5
cdr3_nt: TGCGCCAGCAGCTCCAGCGCCCAGAACACTGAAGCTTTCTTT; cdr3_aa: CASSSSAQNTEAFF; d_call: NA; clone_size: many; j_call: TRBJ1-1; v_call: TRBV5-1
cdr3_nt: TGTGCCAGCAGTTCGTTACTAGAAACCTACGAGCAGTACTTC; cdr3_aa: CASSSLLETYEQYF; d_call: NA; clone_size: many; j_call: TRBJ2-7; v_call: TRBV27
cdr3_nt: TGTGCCACCAGCAAGACAGGGTGGGACACTGAAGCTTTCTTT; cdr3_aa: CATSKTGWDTEAFF; d_call: TRBD1; clone_size: few; j_call: TRBJ1-1; v_call: TRBV15
cdr3_nt: TGTGCCAGCAGCTCAGAGGGACGAAACACAGATGCGCAGTATTTT; cdr3_aa: CASSSEGRNTDAQYF; d_call: NA; clone_size: NA; j_call: TRBJ2-3; v_call: TRBV7-3
cdr3_nt: TGTGCCAGCAGCTATAGTGACACCTACGAGCAGTACTTC; cdr3_aa: CASSYSDTYEQYF; d_call: NA; clone_size: many; j_call: TRBJ2-7; v_call: TRBV7-2
cdr3_nt: TGTGCCAGCAGCCCAGGGAATGGTAATCAGCCCCAGCATTTT; cdr3_aa: CASSPGNGNQPQHF; d_call: NA; clone_size: few; j_call: TRBJ1-5; v_call: TRBV7-9
cdr3_nt: TGTGCCAGCAGTGTAGTAGAGACCCAGTACTTC; cdr3_aa: CASSVVETQYF; d_call: NA; clone_size: many; j_call: TRBJ2-5; v_call: TRBV6-1
cdr3_nt: TGCAGCGTTGAAGTATGGGACAGCCAGTACAATGAGCAGTTCTTC; cdr3_aa: CSVEVWDSQYNEQFF; d_call: TRBD1; clone_size: NA; j_call: TRBJ2-1; v_call: TRBV29-1
cdr3_nt: TGTGCCAGCAAAGATAGGCAGGGGTCCAATATTCAGTACTTC; cdr3_aa: CASKDRQGSNIQYF; d_call: NA; clone_size: NA; j_call: TRBJ2-7; v_call: TRBV2
cdr3_nt: TGTGCCAGCAGCGTAGATGTAGGGGCCGACTATGGCTACACCTTC; cdr3_aa: CASSVDVGADYGYTF; d_call: NA; clone_size: many; j_call: TRBJ1-2; v_call: TRBV9
cdr3_nt: TGCAGTGCTAGGGCAGGGGTGGGACTTCCCTTCATCGAGCAGTACTTC; cdr3_aa: CSARAGVGLPFIEQYF; d_call: NA; clone_size: many; j_call: TRBJ2-7; v_call: TRBV20-1
cdr3_nt: TGTGCCAGCAGTCCTAGGGGACACCAACTGAACACCGGGGAGCTGTTTTTT; cdr3_aa: CASSPRGHQLNTGELFF; d_call: NA; clone_size: NA; j_call: TRBJ2-2; v_call: TRBV6-1
cdr3_nt: TGTGCCAGCAGCTGGGGACAGGGGAACACTGAAGCTTTCTTT; cdr3_aa: CASSWGQGNTEAFF; d_call: TRBD1; clone_size: many; j_call: TRBJ1-1; v_call: TRBV5-5
cdr3_nt: TGCGCCAGCAGCAGATCCCAGGGGAACACCGGGGAGCTGTTTTTT; cdr3_aa: CASSRSQGNTGELFF; d_call: NA; clone_size: few; j_call: TRBJ2-2; v_call: TRBV5-1
cdr3_nt: TGTGCCAGCTCACCCCAATCAGGGGAGGCACCCCAGCATTTT; cdr3_aa: CASSPQSGEAPQHF; d_call: NA; clone_size: few; j_call: TRBJ1-5; v_call: TRBV18
cdr3_nt: TGCAGTGCTAGAGTAGGGACAGGGTTGTGGAGCTCCTATAATTCACCCCTCCACTTT; cdr3_aa: CSARVGTGLWSSYNSPLHF; d_call: TRBD1; clone_size: NA; j_call: TRBJ1-6; v_call: TRBV20-1
cdr3_nt: TGTGCCAGCAGTGAGATCTCGGTAAGCAATCAGCCCCAGCATTTT; cdr3_aa: CASSEISVSNQPQHF; d_call: NA; clone_size: many; j_call: TRBJ1-5; v_call: TRBV2
cdr3_nt: TGCAGTGCAAATCGCCCGGGCAGTTTCGATCAGCCCCAGCATTTT; cdr3_aa: CSANRPGSFDQPQHF; d_call: NA; clone_size: NA; j_call: TRBJ1-5; v_call: TRBV20-1
cdr3_nt: TGTGCCAGCAGTTTTCGGACAGGGACGATCGCCAATCAGCCCCAGCATTTT; cdr3_aa: CASSFRTGTIANQPQHF; d_call: TRBD1; clone_size: few; j_call: TRBJ1-5; v_call: TRBV12-3/TRBV12-4
cdr3_nt: TGCAGCGTTGCTGGGCGGGGCACCTACGAGCAGTACTTC; cdr3_aa: CSVAGRGTYEQYF; d_call: NA; clone_size: many; j_call: TRBJ2-7; v_call: TRBV29-1
cdr3_nt: TGTGCCAGCAGTTTACGGGGTCGACGGGGGGACGCAGATACGCAGTATTTT; cdr3_aa: CASSLRGRRGDADTQYF; d_call: TRBD2; clone_size: NA; j_call: TRBJ2-3; v_call: TRBV12-3/TRBV12-4
cdr3_nt: TGTGCCAGCAGCTCTACGGGACAGATTGGTTATAGCAATCAGCCCCAGCATTTT; cdr3_aa: CASSSTGQIGYSNQPQHF; d_call: TRBD1; clone_size: NA; j_call: TRBJ1-5; v_call: TRBV5-6
cdr3_nt: TGTGCCAGCTCCCCAGGAAGACAGGGCGGTGAAAAACTGTTTTTT; cdr3_aa: CASSPGRQGGEKLFF; d_call: TRBD1; clone_size: NA; j_call: TRBJ1-4; v_call: TRBV18
cdr3_nt: TGTGCCAGCAGCCCGGACAGGGGGCGGTTTTTTCAGCCCCAGCATTTT; cdr3_aa: CASSPDRGRFFQPQHF; d_call: TRBD1; clone_size: few; j_call: TRBJ1-5; v_call: TRBV12-3/TRBV12-4
cdr3_nt: TGTGCCGGCAGCGCTACGGACAGCCTTGACACTGAAGCTTTCTTT; cdr3_aa: CAGSATDSLDTEAFF; d_call: NA; clone_size: NA; j_call: TRBJ1-1; v_call: TRBV9
cdr3_nt: TGTGCCAGCAGCCGCCCTCGGGACGGCCAAGAGACCCAGTACTTC; cdr3_aa: CASSRPRDGQETQYF; d_call: NA; clone_size: many; j_call: TRBJ2-5; v_call: TRBV11-2
cdr3_nt: TGTGCCAGCAGCCAGGGACAGGGGGTTCTCGAGCAGTACTTC; cdr3_aa: CASSQGQGVLEQYF; d_call: TRBD1; clone_size: many; j_call: TRBJ2-7; v_call: TRBV3-1
cdr3_nt: TGTGCCTGGAGTGCTTCCTTTACTTATAGCAATCAGCCCCAGCATTTT; cdr3_aa: CAWSASFTYSNQPQHF; d_call: NA; clone_size: NA; j_call: TRBJ1-5; v_call: TRBV30
cdr3_nt: TGCAGCGCAGGGAGCTCCTATAATTCACCCCTCCACTTT; cdr3_aa: CSAGSSYNSPLHF; d_call: NA; clone_size: many; j_call: TRBJ1-6; v_call: TRBV29-1
cdr3_nt: TGTGCCAGCAGCTTGCCTAGCGGGGCCGCCTACGAGCAGTACTTC; cdr3_aa: CASSLPSGAAYEQYF; d_call: TRBD2; clone_size: many; j_call: TRBJ2-7; v_call: TRBV5-6
cdr3_nt: TGTGCCAGCAGCGTAGGCTTTCGAGGGGAGCTGTTTTTT; cdr3_aa: CASSVGFRGELFF; d_call: NA; clone_size: NA; j_call: TRBJ2-2; v_call: TRBV9
cdr3_nt: TGTGCCAGCAGCTCCCACCGGACTAGCGGGGGTTCTGGTGAGCAGTTCTTC; cdr3_aa: CASSSHRTSGGSGEQFF; d_call: TRBD2; clone_size: many; j_call: TRBJ2-1; v_call: TRBV7-6
cdr3_nt: TGTGCCAGCAGCCCACCGGGACTACGGAGCAATGAGCAGTTCTTC; cdr3_aa: CASSPPGLRSNEQFF; d_call: TRBD2; clone_size: many; j_call: TRBJ2-1; v_call: TRBV7-6
cdr3_nt: TGTGCCAGCAGCGAGGCAATGGGGCCGAAATCTTTCTTT; cdr3_aa: CASSEAMGPKSFF; d_call: NA; clone_size: few; j_call: TRBJ1-1; v_call: TRBV7-2
cdr3_nt: TGCAGCGTTGAATTTGGACAGGAAACCTACGAGCAGTACTTC; cdr3_aa: CSVEFGQETYEQYF; d_call: TRBD1; clone_size: once; j_call: TRBJ2-7; v_call: TRBV29-1
cdr3_nt: TGTGCCATCAGTGAGTCCGGACTAAGCGGGGGGGCCTACGAGCAGTACTTC; cdr3_aa: CAISESGLSGGAYEQYF; d_call: TRBD2; clone_size: many; j_call: TRBJ2-7; v_call: TRBV10-3
cdr3_nt: TGTGCCAGCAGCCAAGATACGGGACAGTCCCAGTACTTC; cdr3_aa: CASSQDTGQSQYF; d_call: TRBD1; clone_size: NA; j_call: TRBJ2-5; v_call: TRBV3-1
cdr3_nt: TGCGCCAGCAGCCTAACTAGTAAAGATACGCAGTATTTT; cdr3_aa: CASSLTSKDTQYF; d_call: NA; clone_size: NA; j_call: TRBJ2-3; v_call: TRBV4-1
cdr3_nt: TGTGCCAGCACCAAGACGGCGGGGGGCATCCACGAGCAGTACTTC; cdr3_aa: CASTKTAGGIHEQYF; d_call: TRBD2; clone_size: many; j_call: TRBJ2-7; v_call: TRBV6-1
cdr3_nt: TGCGCCAGCAGCCCGGGGGCCTATCGGGATACGCAGTATTTT; cdr3_aa: CASSPGAYRDTQYF; d_call: NA; clone_size: NA; j_call: TRBJ2-3; v_call: TRBV5-1
cdr3_nt: TGTGCCAGTAGTACCCCTCGACAGGGGAGGACTGAAGCTTTCTTT; cdr3_aa: CASSTPRQGRTEAFF; d_call: TRBD1; clone_size: few; j_call: TRBJ1-1; v_call: TRBV19
cdr3_nt: TGTGCCAGCAGCCGAGGATGGAGGGACACTGAAGCTTTCTTT; cdr3_aa: CASSRGWRDTEAFF; d_call: NA; clone_size: NA; j_call: TRBJ1-1; v_call: TRBV4-2
cdr3_nt: TGTGCCAGCAACCCTATTTTTGCCAGACCCGGGGGGCCATACAATGAGCAGTTCTTC; cdr3_aa: CASNPIFARPGGPYNEQFF; d_call: NA; clone_size: NA; j_call: TRBJ2-1; v_call: TRBV7-9
cdr3_nt: TGTGCCAGCAGGTACCGGGACAGGGGAATCGGAAACACCATATATTTT; cdr3_aa: CASRYRDRGIGNTIYF; d_call: TRBD1; clone_size: few; j_call: TRBJ1-3; v_call: TRBV12-3/TRBV12-4
cdr3_nt: TGCAGCGTTGAGGCACACCTGAACACTGAAGCTTTCTTT; cdr3_aa: CSVEAHLNTEAFF; d_call: NA; clone_size: NA; j_call: TRBJ1-1; v_call: TRBV29-1
cdr3_nt: TGTGCCAGCAGGATGACTAGCGGGGGCACAGATACGCAGTATTTT; cdr3_aa: CASRMTSGGTDTQYF; d_call: TRBD2; clone_size: many; j_call: TRBJ2-3; v_call: TRBV6-1
cdr3_nt: TGTGCCAGCAGTGGCTACTCACATTCACCCCTCCACTTT; cdr3_aa: CASSGYSHSPLHF; d_call: NA; clone_size: many; j_call: TRBJ1-6; v_call: TRBV25-1
cdr3_nt: TGTGCCAGCAGTGGAGGAGGGGGCATGGGCAATCAGCCCCAGCATTTT; cdr3_aa: CASSGGGGMGNQPQHF; d_call: TRBD1; clone_size: few; j_call: TRBJ1-5; v_call: TRBV2
cdr3_nt: TGTGCCAGCAGCAGTAGTGGGAAAGCGGCAAATGAGCAGTTCTTC; cdr3_aa: CASSSSGKAANEQFF; d_call: NA; clone_size: many; j_call: TRBJ2-1; v_call: TRBV7-6
cdr3_nt: TGTGCCAGCAGTTTTCTAAACAGGGGACCCCTCCACTTT; cdr3_aa: CASSFLNRGPLHF; d_call: TRBD1; clone_size: NA; j_call: TRBJ1-6; v_call: TRBV6-5